This section outlines one TCR beta chain sequence together with its context. Its antigen is currently unknown. This record belongs to a study of T cell repertoires in cytomegalovirus infection. TCRdb passed the reads through MiXCR, listing each CDR3 protein once. The sample contains tens of thousands of distinct CDR3 sequences, 20% to 25% of which appear only once. The CDR3 totals 13 residues. The V gene's germline CDR1 is SQVTM and CDR2 ANQGSEA. With V trimmed by 4 bases and J by 2 bases, 4 bases remained unmatched. This TCR was recovered from a human donor in good health (CMV status not recorded). Some clones in this sample may be carry-over from other donors' samples. The chain combines TRBV29-1 with TRBJ1-2; TRBD1 aligns across 7 bases. The starting material was CD8+ T cells from cultured PBMCs, obtained from culture after CMV antigen stimulation. CDR3 in DNA: TGCAGCGTTGTAAGGGGGCGCAACTATGGCTACACCTTC. As protein: CSVVRGRNYGYTF.